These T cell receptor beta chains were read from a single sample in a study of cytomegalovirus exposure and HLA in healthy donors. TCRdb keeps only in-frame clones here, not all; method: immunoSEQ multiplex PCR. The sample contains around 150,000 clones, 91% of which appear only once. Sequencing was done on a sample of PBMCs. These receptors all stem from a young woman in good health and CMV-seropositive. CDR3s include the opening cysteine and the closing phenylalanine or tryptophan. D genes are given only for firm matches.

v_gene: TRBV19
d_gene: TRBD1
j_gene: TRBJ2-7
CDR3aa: CASSPQGDRGPYEQYF
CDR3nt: TGTGCCAGTAGTCCCCAGGGGGACAGGGGCCCCTACGAGCAGTACTTC

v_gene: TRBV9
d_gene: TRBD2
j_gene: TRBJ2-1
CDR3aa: CASSVASSGSNEQFF
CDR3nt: TGTGCCAGCAGCGTAGCGTCTAGCGGGAGTAATGAGCAGTTCTTC

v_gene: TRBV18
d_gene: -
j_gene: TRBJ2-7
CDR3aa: CASSPPGGLNEQYF
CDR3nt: TGTGCCAGCTCACCACCGGGGGGGCTCAACGAGCAGTACTTC

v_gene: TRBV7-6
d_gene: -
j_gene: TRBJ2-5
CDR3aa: CASSSIQETQYF
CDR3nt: TGTGCCAGCAGCTCCATCCAAGAGACCCAGTACTTC

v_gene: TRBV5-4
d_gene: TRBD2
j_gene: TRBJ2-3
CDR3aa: CASSLSSGPRTDTQYF
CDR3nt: TGTGCCAGCAGCCTATCTAGCGGGCCAAGGACAGATACGCAGTATTTT

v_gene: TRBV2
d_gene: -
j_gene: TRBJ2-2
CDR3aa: CASSETGEATGELFF
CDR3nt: TGTGCCAGCAGTGAAACAGGGGAGGCGACCGGGGAGCTGTTTTTT

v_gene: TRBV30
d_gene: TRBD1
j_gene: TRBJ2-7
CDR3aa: CAAETGGQGLREQYF
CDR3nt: TGTGCCGCCGAGACTGGGGGACAGGGTTTACGAGAGCAGTACTTC

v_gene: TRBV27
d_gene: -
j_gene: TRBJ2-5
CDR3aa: CASSTFTGTLTRETQYF
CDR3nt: TGTGCCAGCAGTACCTTTACCGGGACTTTGACGCGGGAGACCCAGTACTTC

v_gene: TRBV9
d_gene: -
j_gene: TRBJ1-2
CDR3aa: CASTPVVWRGPHLYGYTF
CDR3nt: TGTGCCAGCACCCCGGTCGTTTGGAGGGGTCCCCACCTCTATGGCTACACCTTC

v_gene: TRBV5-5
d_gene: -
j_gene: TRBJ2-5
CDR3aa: CASSFTGSRQETQYF
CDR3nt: TGTGCCAGCAGCTTTACAGGGTCCCGGCAAGAGACCCAGTACTTC

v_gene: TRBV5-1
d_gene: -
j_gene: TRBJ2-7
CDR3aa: CASSLAQGQREQYF
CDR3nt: TGCGCCAGCAGCTTGGCGCAGGGGCAGCGCGAGCAGTACTTC